This TCR beta chain was sequenced during a study of blood T cell repertoires in COVID-19. Study details: COVID-19 samples, acute and convalescent, were from the United States, Italy and Spain.

Recruitment covered about two dozen US areas and drew participants whose ages spanned roughly 18 to 100 years. Cohort assignment relied on participant-reported clinical history. In the source study's methods: Using reference gene primer amplification, nucleated cell counts were estimated. Here immunoSEQ multiplex PCR was the method, and the copy in TCRdb shows in-frame clones only, minus some. V, J and clone size were drawn from that table, and D and trimming were deduced from the DNA. Altogether approximately 140,000 clones are present, approximately 84% being singletons, with the ten largest covering approximately 3.6%. The TCR sequence derives from a woman aged 45-59 years with acute COVID-19. The material sequenced was PBMCs or T cells enriched from blood (not recorded which).

The CDR3 DNA follows: TGTGCCAGCAGCTTAGCGGGACAGGCGGCTCCTGAAGCTTTCTTT. Encoded protein: CASSLAGQAAPEAFF. The chain links TRBV11-2 to TRBJ1-1; 8 nucleotides agree with TRBD1. Per the germline V gene, CDR1 is SGHAT and CDR2 is FQNNGV. With V trimmed by 1 base and J by 6 bases, 7 bases remained unmatched. The CDR3 length is 15 residues.